This is a list of T cell receptor beta chains from one sample in a study of T cell responses to AZD1222 COVID-19 vaccine. Profiling relied on immunoSEQ multiplex PCR, and the TCRdb table lists in-frame clones only, not all of them. The sample lists some 120,000 clones; 80% to 90% were seen once. The specimen was peripheral blood, collected on day 0 of AZD1222 vaccination. The receptor source for this set is an adult in good health. CDR3s include the opening cysteine and the closing phenylalanine or tryptophan. Each record gives: J gene, V gene, D gene, clone size, CDR3 protein, CDR3 DNA. The D gene is left open where the match is weak. For some rows the clone size is stated as once, few or many, or as a class when expanded; others skip it.

TRBJ2-1 | TRBV10-1 | . | . | CASSDGGTRDEQFF | TGCGCCAGCAGTGATGGCGGGACACGCGATGAGCAGTTCTTC
TRBJ1-1 | TRBV28 | . | . | CASRGGGQKGNTEAFF | TGTGCCAGTCGTGGCGGGGGCCAAAAGGGGAACACTGAAGCTTTCTTT
TRBJ2-3 | TRBV3-1/TRBV3-2 | . | . | CASSQGGRPDTQYF | TGTGCCAGCAGCCAAGGAGGGAGACCAGATACGCAGTATTTT
TRBJ2-5 | TRBV18 | TRBD2 | . | CASSPREAGRGETQYF | TGTGCCAGCTCACCGAGAGAAGCAGGGAGGGGAGAGACCCAGTACTTC
TRBJ1-1 | TRBV18 | . | few | CASSPTIQGTAPGVGTEAFF | TGTGCCAGCTCACCGACGATACAGGGAACTGCCCCAGGGGTGGGGACTGAAGCTTTCTTT
TRBJ2-5 | TRBV6-5 | TRBD2 | once | CASRLAGQETQYF | TGTGCCAGCAGATTAGCGGGACAAGAGACCCAGTACTTC
TRBJ1-3 | TRBV11-2 | . | . | CASSFPQVGNTIYF | TGTGCCAGCAGTTTCCCCCAGGTGGGAAACACCATATATTTT
TRBJ1-4 | TRBV3-1/TRBV3-2 | . | . | CASLLISGVLEKLFF | TGTGCCAGCCTCTTGATATCAGGGGTTCTTGAAAAACTGTTTTTT
TRBJ1-2 | TRBV6-4 | . | . | CASSPAPGRGYTF | TGTGCCAGCAGTCCTGCCCCAGGGAGAGGCTACACCTTC
TRBJ1-2 | TRBV11-2 | . | few | CASSLVLGWYGYTF | TGTGCCAGCAGCTTAGTACTGGGTTGGTATGGCTACACCTTC
TRBJ2-1 | TRBV28 | TRBD2 | . | CASSLKLTGTSGRSYNEQFF | TGTGCCAGCAGTTTAAAACTCACCGGGACTAGCGGGCGCTCCTACAATGAGCAGTTCTTC
TRBJ2-7 | TRBV6-5 | . | . | CASSSPGTSSYEQYF | TGTGCCAGCAGTTCCCCGGGGACTTCCTCCTACGAGCAGTACTTC
TRBJ1-5 | TRBV6-5 | . | . | CASSPRQGRNQPQHF | TGTGCCAGCAGTCCCCGCCAAGGGAGGAATCAGCCCCAGCATTTT
TRBJ2-2 | TRBV4-2 | TRBD2 | few | CASSQDWGGLSGELFF | TGTGCCAGCAGCCAAGACTGGGGGGGGTTGTCGGGGGAGCTGTTTTTT
TRBJ2-3 | TRBV2 | . | . | CASSRASKADTQYF | TGTGCCAGCAGCCGGGCTAGCAAAGCAGATACGCAGTATTTT
TRBJ1-3 | TRBV6-5 | . | . | CASSYKASSGNTIYF | TGTGCCAGCAGTTACAAGGCCAGCTCTGGAAACACCATATATTTT
TRBJ2-1 | TRBV6-5 | . | . | CASSKGVLTYNEQFF | TGTGCCAGCAGCAAGGGGGTCCTCACCTACAATGAGCAGTTCTTC